This TCR beta chain was profiled in a study of control samples from healthy donors and cancer patients. This clone was seen only once. Repertoires were generated with immunoSEQ multiplex PCR, while TCRdb's copy carries only in-frame clones and drops some. The sample holds about 160,000 clones, about 94% seen once. The receptor's source is a woman between 35 and 50 years old in good health. The sequenced material came from blood.

CDR3 amino acids: CSVGGGKEKLFF. The CDR3 bases are TGCAGCGTTGGGGGGGGAAAGGAAAAACTGTTTTTT. This chain uses TRBV29-1 with TRBJ1-4; possibly TRBD1 for D (5 bases). The V gene lost 4 bases and the J gene lost 8 bases, with 11 bases spanning the gap. Germline V gives CDR1 SQVTM, CDR2 ANQGSEA. The CDR3 length is 12 residues.